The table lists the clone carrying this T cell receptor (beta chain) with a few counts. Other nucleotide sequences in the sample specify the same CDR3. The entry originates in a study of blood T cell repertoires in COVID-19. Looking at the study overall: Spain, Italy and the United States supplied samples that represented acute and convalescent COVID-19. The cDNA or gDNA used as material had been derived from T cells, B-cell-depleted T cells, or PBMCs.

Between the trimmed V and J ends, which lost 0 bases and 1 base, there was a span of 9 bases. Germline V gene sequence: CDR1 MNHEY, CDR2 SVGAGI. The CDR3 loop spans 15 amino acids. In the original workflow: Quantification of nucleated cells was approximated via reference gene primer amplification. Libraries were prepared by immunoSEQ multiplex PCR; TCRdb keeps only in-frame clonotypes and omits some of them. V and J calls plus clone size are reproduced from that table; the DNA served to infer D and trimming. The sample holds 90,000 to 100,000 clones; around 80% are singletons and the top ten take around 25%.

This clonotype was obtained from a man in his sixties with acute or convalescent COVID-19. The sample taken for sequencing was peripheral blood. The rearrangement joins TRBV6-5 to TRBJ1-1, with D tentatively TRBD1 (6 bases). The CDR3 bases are TGTGCCAGCAGTTACTCGTCCAGGGGGAACACTGAAGCTTTCTTT. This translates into CASSYSSRGNTEAFF.